Below, 25 T cell receptor beta chains from the same sample are listed, as sequenced in a study of blood T cell repertoires in COVID-19. Sequencing used immunoSEQ multiplex PCR; TCRdb keeps in-frame clones, though not all of them. This table has 250,000 or so clones, just over 85% appearing once. The sequenced sample was peripheral blood. The receptor set was obtained from a young woman with active or convalescent COVID-19.

This clone has only one observation. The chain uses TRBV7-3 and TRBJ1-1; D call uncertain. Trimming cost V 1 base and J 0 bases, with 9 bases left between them. CDR3 length: 15 amino acids. The germline V gene has CDR1 SGHTA and CDR2 FQGTGA. As DNA, the CDR3 is TGTGCCAGCAGCTTAATGTACAGCCTGAACACTGAAGCTTTCTTT. The encoded protein is CASSLMYSLNTEAFF.

The chain recombines TRBV5-6 with TRBJ1-1; tentatively, D is TRBD1 (6 bases). CDR1 SGHDT and CDR2 YYEEEE come from the germline V gene. V was clipped by 5 bases and J by 10 bases, with 15 bases between them. This CDR3 spans 12 amino acids. This CDR3 is CASSINRATAFF. The CDR3, as DNA: TGTGCCAGCAGTATAAACAGGGCGACAGCTTTCTTT.

This sequence joins TRBV11-3 and TRBJ2-3, with 8 positions matching TRBD2. The germline V gene encodes CDR1 SGHNT and CDR2 YENEEA. This CDR3 comprises 15 residues. Trimming at V came to 5 bases and at J to 4 bases, leaving 8 bases not matched to a gene. The CDR3 loop is CASSRNQAGADTQYF. The DNA of the CDR3 is TGTGCCAGCAGCCGCAACCAAGCGGGGGCAGATACGCAGTATTTT.

The chain links TRBV7-6 to TRBJ2-2; 10 nucleotides agree with TRBD2. The CDR3 length is 16 residues. Germline V gene sequence: CDR1 SGHVS, CDR2 FNYEAQ. Unmatched junction bases numbered 5, after V lost 1 base and J lost 6 bases. This chain's CDR3 is CASSLVAGGSAGELFF. The CDR3 coding sequence is TGTGCCAGCAGCTTAGTAGCGGGGGGTTCTGCCGGGGAGCTGTTTTTT.

The rearrangement links TRBV6-5 to TRBJ2-2, with 7 nucleotides matching TRBD1. V was clipped by 6 bases and J by 7 bases; unmatched bases: 11. CDR3 length equals 15 residues. CDR1 MNHEY and CDR2 SVGAGI come from the germline V gene. The CDR3 sequence is CASSRTPTGLGELFF. The CDR3 DNA follows: TGTGCCAGCAGCCGGACTCCGACAGGGCTCGGGGAGCTGTTTTTT.

The J gene is TRBJ1-2, the V gene TRBV7-8, with D tentatively TRBD1 (5 bases). V was trimmed by 1 base and J by 4 bases, leaving 22 bases between them. The germline V gene encodes CDR1 SGHVS and CDR2 FQNEAQ. There are 18 residues in the CDR3. Here the CDR3 reads CASSLGGGTTARAYGYTF. CDR3 nucleotide sequence: TGTGCCAGCAGCTTAGGTGGGGGGACGACGGCCAGGGCCTATGGCTACACCTTC.

This rearrangement joins TRBV19 to TRBJ1-4; D might be TRBD1 (5 bases). The V gene lost 3 bases and the J gene lost 11 bases, with 16 bases spanning the gap. The length of the CDR3 is 14 residues. From germline, CDR1 is LNHDA and CDR2 SQIVND (reference sequence). The CDR3 reads CASSIPGQRGKLFF. CDR3 sequence (DNA): TGTGCCAGTAGTATTCCGGGCCAGCGGGGGAAACTGTTTTTT. Full variable domain (missing parts from reference TRBV19 and TRBJ1-4): DGGITQSPKYLFRKEGQNVTLSCEQNLNHDAMYWYRQDPGQGLRLIYYSQIVNDFQKGDIAEGYSVSREKKESFPLTVTSAQKNPTAFYLCASSIPGQRGKLFFGSGTQLSVL.

The rearrangement links TRBV10-2 to TRBJ2-3, with D possibly TRBD2 on 7 matching bases. Trimming took 1 base from V and 0 from J, leaving 11 bases between them. The germline V gene encodes CDR1 WSHSY and CDR2 SAAADI. This CDR3 has 16 amino acids. In DNA, the CDR3 is TGCGCCAGCAGTGAGTGGGGGCGGGGGAGCACAGATACGCAGTATTTT. This sequence encodes CASSEWGRGSTDTQYF.

This chain joins TRBV2 and TRBJ1-2; 8 bases map to TRBD1. Germline CDR1 is SNHLY and CDR2 is FYNNEI. With V trimmed by 2 bases and J by 4 bases, 3 bases remained unmatched. CDR3 size: 14 residues. The CDR3 coding sequence is TGTGCCAGCAGTGAACTGACAGGGGCCTATGGCTACACCTTC. It is translated as CASSELTGAYGYTF.

This clone has more than one count but fewer than ten. The chain links TRBV7-3 to TRBJ2-1, with TRBD1 as a possible D gene (5 bases). The CDR3 consists of 12 residues. Trimming left V 5 bases short and J 9 bases short, with 11 bases between. From germline, CDR1 is SGHTA and CDR2 FQGTGA. CDR3 nucleotide sequence: TGTGCCAGCAGCACCAGGGTGGGTGAGCAGTTCTTC. It is translated as CASSTRVGEQFF.

The table lists this clone with a few counts. Other DNA sequences in this sample translate to the same CDR3. This chain links TRBV5-6 with TRBJ2-7, with D unresolved. The CDR3 consists of 12 residues. Trimming took 0 bases from V and 4 from J, leaving 5 bases between them. Germline V gene data show CDR1 as SGHDT and CDR2 as YYEEEE. Written as DNA, the CDR3 is TGTGCCAGCAGCTTGGGAGCATACGAGCAGTACTTC. Protein sequence: CASSLGAYEQYF.

The chain has TRBV29-1 and TRBJ2-5; D is perhaps TRBD1 (6 bases). Germline CDR1 reads SQVTM; CDR2 reads ANQGSEA. CDR3 length: 13 amino acids. V was cut by 6 bases and J by 2 bases, with 13 bases left in between. The CDR3, as DNA: TGCAGCGTCGTGACAGGTCCACAAGAGACCCAGTACTTC. Encoded protein: CSVVTGPQETQYF.

The chain joins TRBV4-1 to TRBJ2-5; D might be TRBD2 (7 bases). The CDR3 length is 18 residues. Germline V gives CDR1 MGHRA, CDR2 YSYEKL. Trimming pared 3 bases from V and 0 bases from J, leaving 20 bases between. CDR3 sequence: CASSQGGATAGYQETQYF. The CDR3 bases are TGCGCCAGCAGCCAGGGGGGGGCCACGGCGGGTTACCAAGAGACCCAGTACTTC.

J is TRBJ1-3 and V is TRBV19; D remains ambiguous. The CDR3 sequence is 16 residues long. Between the trimmed V and J ends, which lost 5 bases and 2 bases, there was a span of 16 bases. CDR1 LNHDA and CDR2 SQIVND come from the germline V gene (reference sequence). CDR3 protein: CASSRLPDSTGNTIYF. The CDR3 nucleotides are TGTGCCAGTAGTCGTCTCCCGGACTCTACTGGAAACACCATATATTTT.

This sequence joins TRBV2 and TRBJ1-6; D is ambiguous. In germline, CDR1 is SNHLY, CDR2 FYNNEI. V shed 8 bases and J shed 12 bases, with 8 bases lying between them. This CDR3 has 10 amino acids. CDR3 amino acids: CASQRGPLHF. For the CDR3, the DNA is TGTGCCAGCCAACGGGGACCCCTCCACTTT.

The CDR3 protein is CASRGTGSPHQPQHF. The DNA for the CDR3 is TGTGCCAGCAGGGGTACAGGGTCGCCCCATCAGCCCCAGCATTTT. V gene TRBV2 combines with J gene TRBJ1-5, with D possibly matching TRBD1 (6 bases). This CDR3 has 15 amino acids. CDR1 is SNHLY, CDR2 FYNNEI, per germline. The ends were cut back, 6 bases at V and 5 bases at J, with 17 bases in the middle.

This clone was found a few times. The chain employs TRBV10-1 and TRBJ1-6; 11 bases match TRBD1. Unmatched junction bases numbered 7, after V lost 2 bases and J lost 10 bases. The CDR3 runs to 16 residues. The germline V gene has CDR1 WNHNN and CDR2 SYGVQD (reference sequence). The CDR3 region has the DNA TGCGCCAGCAGTGAGGATGGGACAGGGGGTGGGTCACCCCTCCACTTT. Its translation: CASSEDGTGGGSPLHF.

This chain links TRBV7-9 with TRBJ1-4; TRBD1 aligns across 8 bases. From germline, CDR1 is SEHNR and CDR2 FQNEAQ (reference sequence). The V segment lost 0 bases and the J segment 5 bases; nucleotides outside the gene matches: 2. The CDR3 spans 15 residues. The chain's CDR3 is CASSLARTGNEKLFF. For the CDR3, the DNA is TGTGCCAGCAGCTTAGCGAGGACAGGGAATGAAAAACTGTTTTTT.

The chain couples TRBV6-5 to TRBJ1-1; TRBD1 is a possible D gene (5 bases). V dropped 7 bases and J dropped 4 bases, with 16 bases sitting between them. The CDR3 is 14 amino acids. Germline CDR1 MNHEY, CDR2 SVGAGI. Here the CDR3 DNA reads TGTGCCAGCACACTACTCTTGGGGGGCACTGAAGCTTTCTTT. Translating it yields CASTLLLGGTEAFF.

This clone was counted a single time. The CDR3 protein is CASSSAVTDTQYF. CDR3 in DNA: TGTGCCAGCAGCTCAGCGGTAACAGATACGCAGTATTTT. V usage is TRBV7-3 and J usage is TRBJ2-3, with a possible D match to TRBD2 (5 bases). The CDR3 runs 13 residues. Germline lookup yields CDR1 SGHTA and CDR2 FQGTGA. V was clipped by 4 bases and J by 3 bases, with 8 bases between them. Full variable domain (remainder filled in from reference TRBV7-3 and TRBJ2-3): GAGVSQTPSNKVTEKGKYVELRCDPISGHTALYWYRQSLGQGPEFLIYFQGTGAADDSGLPNDRFFAVRPEGSVSTLKIQRTERGDSAVYLCASSSAVTDTQYFGPGTRLTVL.

The genes are TRBV28 and TRBJ1-2, with TRBD1 as a possible D gene (5 bases). The CDR3 is 14 amino acids. V was cut by 1 base and J by 6 bases, with 12 bases left in between. Germline CDR1 MDHEN, CDR2 SYDVKM. CDR3 residues: CASSLYRQGNGYTF. CDR3 nucleotide sequence: TGTGCCAGCAGTTTATATCGGCAGGGCAATGGCTACACCTTC.

This clone came up once. The J gene is TRBJ1-5, the V gene TRBV24-1; 10 bases are a match to TRBD1. V lost 4 bases to trimming and J lost 6 bases; unmatched junction nucleotides: 8. This CDR3 has 16 residues. Germline V gene sequence: CDR1 KGHDR, CDR2 SFDVKD. The DNA of the CDR3 is TGTGCCACCAGTGACCCCGGGACAGGGGAGGTTCAGCCCCAGCATTTT. It translates to CATSDPGTGEVQPQHF.

This chain links TRBV24-1 with TRBJ1-5; D uncertain. Germline lookup yields CDR1 KGHDR and CDR2 SFDVKD. The CDR3 sequence is 17 residues long. Trimming removed 1 base from V and 4 bases from J, with 16 bases in between. The CDR3 DNA sequence: TGTGCCACCAGTGATTTACCCCCTAGCCCGATTAATCAGCCCCAGCATTTT. Translated: CATSDLPPSPINQPQHF.

V and J are TRBV5-4 and TRBJ1-2, with 10 bases matching TRBD1. The CDR3 is 15 amino acids. V lost 4 bases and J lost 5; bases outside the gene matches: 8. Germline V gene data show CDR1 as SGHNT and CDR2 as YYREEE (reference sequence). CDR3 DNA sequence: TGTGCCAGCAGCGTATGGGACAGGGGTTCGTATGGCTACACCTTC. Its protein product is CASSVWDRGSYGYTF. The whole variable domain, remainder taken from reference TRBV5-4 and TRBJ1-2, is ETGVTQSPTHLIKTRGQQVTLRCSSQSGHNTVSWYQQALGQGPQFIFQYYREEENGRGNFPPRFSGLQFPNYSSELNVNALELDDSALYLCASSVWDRGSYGYTFGSGTRLTVV.

The rearrangement joins TRBV21-1 to TRBJ1-5; the DNA was not used to check the table's D call, TRBD1. TRBV21-1 is termed a pseudogene. This CDR3 comprises 18 residues. The CDR3 nucleotides are TGTGCCAGCAGCATCCCAGGGGCCTGGCAAGATAGCAATCAGCCCCAGCATTTT. Amino acid sequence: CASSIPGAWQDSNQPQHF.